This T cell receptor (beta chain) comes out of a study of blood T cell repertoires in COVID-19. Across the whole study: The United States, Italy and Spain provided the acute and convalescent COVID-19 samples.

CDR1 SQVTM and CDR2 ANQGSEA come from the germline V gene. V shed 7 bases, J shed 1 base, and the junction held 7 bases outside the gene matches. The CDR3 consists of 14 residues. In the original analysis: Reference gene primer amplification in the assay estimated nucleated cell counts. Libraries were prepared by immunoSEQ multiplex PCR; TCRdb keeps only in-frame clonotypes and omits some of them. The V and J calls and clone size were taken over from that table, and D and trimming were inferred from the DNA. The sample carries around 84,000 clones, 70% to 90% recorded once. The sequenced sample was peripheral blood. The rearrangement links TRBV29-1 to TRBJ1-3, with 7 bases that match TRBD1. The source is a man older than 75 with active or convalescent COVID-19. The CDR3 loop is CSAWDSHSGNTIYF. The DNA of the CDR3 is TGCAGCGCCTGGGACAGCCATTCTGGAAACACCATATATTTT.